This T cell receptor (beta chain) was sequenced for a study of vaccination effects on CD4 cells after COVID-19. General study findings and limits: Small numbers of convalescent patients limited the study. It also lacked early post-infection timepoints. Infection-derived and vaccine-derived clones contracted markedly late after vaccination. Common cold coronaviruses were cross-recognized by only 1 of 255 vaccine-induced clones in healthy vaccinees.

Assay used: immunoSEQ multiplex PCR; TCRdb lists only in-frame clones, some missing. The sample contains 22,000 or so clones, 65% to 85% of which appear only once. This clone was seen only a few times. No antigen is known for it. Within the ViraFEST assay, antigen-specific CD4+ T cells underwent expansion with viral peptide pools prior to sequencing. Subsequent to about 10 days of culture, CD4+ T cells were isolated. As their vaccination, participants received two doses of either BNT162b2 or mRNA-1273. The V and J ends lost 5 bases and 6 bases respectively, with 11 bases between them. CDR3 length: 13 amino acids. Germline V gives CDR1 LNHDA, CDR2 SQIVND (reference sequence).

V usage is TRBV19 and J usage is TRBJ2-1, with a tentative D call TRBD2 (6 bases). The starting material was CD4+ T cells from PBMCs cultured with HCoV-229E spike peptides, obtained after COVID-19 vaccination. This receptor was identified in a human donor who received a COVID-19 vaccine. The CDR3 protein is CASSGAGLNEQFF. CDR3 DNA: TGTGCCAGTAGTGGAGCGGGCCTCAATGAGCAGTTCTTC. The full variable domain, completed using reference TRBV19 and TRBJ2-1, is DGGITQSPKYLFRKEGQNVTLSCEQNLNHDAMYWYRQDPGQGLRLIYYSQIVNDFQKGDIAEGYSVSREKKESFPLTVTSAQKNPTAFYLCASSGAGLNEQFFGPGTRLTVL.